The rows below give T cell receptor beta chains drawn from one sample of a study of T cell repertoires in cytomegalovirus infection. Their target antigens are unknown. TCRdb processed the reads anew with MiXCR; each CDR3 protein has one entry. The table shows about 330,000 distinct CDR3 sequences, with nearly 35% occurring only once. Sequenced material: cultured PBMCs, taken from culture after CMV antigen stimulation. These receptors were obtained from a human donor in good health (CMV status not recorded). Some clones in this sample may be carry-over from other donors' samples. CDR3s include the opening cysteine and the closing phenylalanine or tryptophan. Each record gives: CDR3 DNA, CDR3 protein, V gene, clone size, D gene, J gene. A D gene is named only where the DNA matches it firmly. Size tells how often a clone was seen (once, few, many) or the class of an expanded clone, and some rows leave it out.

cdr3_nt: TGTGCCAGTAAAGATGGGGCCTCAGGAACTGCTGAAGCTTTCTTT
cdr3_aa: CASKDGASGTAEAFF
v_call: TRBV19
clone_size: few
d_call: -
j_call: TRBJ1-1

cdr3_nt: TGTGCCAGCAGGACTGATAGCGGGAGGGCGCAGTATTTT
cdr3_aa: CASRTDSGRAQYF
v_call: TRBV7-2
clone_size: -
d_call: TRBD2
j_call: TRBJ2-3

cdr3_nt: TGTGCCAGCAGCCAAAATGGGGGTAGCAATCAGCCCCAGCATTTT
cdr3_aa: CASSQNGGSNQPQHF
v_call: TRBV7-2
clone_size: few
d_call: -
j_call: TRBJ1-5

cdr3_nt: TGCAGCGTTTCTATAGGGCGGGGCGACATTCAGTACTTC
cdr3_aa: CSVSIGRGDIQYF
v_call: TRBV29-1
clone_size: -
d_call: -
j_call: TRBJ2-4

cdr3_nt: TGTGCCAGCCAACTAGCGGGAGTTGACGGGGAGCTGTTTTTT
cdr3_aa: CASQLAGVDGELFF
v_call: TRBV6-2/TRBV6-3
clone_size: -
d_call: TRBD2
j_call: TRBJ2-2

cdr3_nt: TGTGCCAGCAGTCCCACTCGGGGGCGTACTGAAGCTTTCTTT
cdr3_aa: CASSPTRGRTEAFF
v_call: TRBV6-2/TRBV6-3
clone_size: few
d_call: -
j_call: TRBJ1-1

cdr3_nt: TGTGCCAGCAGCTTCATTAATGAAAAACTGTTTTTT
cdr3_aa: CASSFINEKLFF
v_call: TRBV7-9
clone_size: -
d_call: -
j_call: TRBJ1-4

cdr3_nt: TGTGCCAGCAGCTTGATGACTTCTGGAAACACCATATATTTT
cdr3_aa: CASSLMTSGNTIYF
v_call: TRBV7-9
clone_size: -
d_call: -
j_call: TRBJ1-3

cdr3_nt: TGTGCCACCAGTGGCCCGCGGGACGGAAACTACGAGCAGTACTTC
cdr3_aa: CATSGPRDGNYEQYF
v_call: TRBV24-1
clone_size: few
d_call: -
j_call: TRBJ2-7

cdr3_nt: TGTGCCAGCAGCTTAGTAGATGCCCAGCCCCAGCATTTT
cdr3_aa: CASSLVDAQPQHF
v_call: TRBV7-9
clone_size: -
d_call: -
j_call: TRBJ1-5

cdr3_nt: TGTGCCAGCAGCTCACCCGGGACTAGCGGGAGGGAAGCCAAAAACATTCAGTACTTC
cdr3_aa: CASSSPGTSGREAKNIQYF
v_call: TRBV7-2
clone_size: -
d_call: TRBD2
j_call: TRBJ2-4

cdr3_nt: TGTGCCAGCAGTGATCTGACGGGAGGGAAAAACATTCAGTACTTC
cdr3_aa: CASSDLTGGKNIQYF
v_call: TRBV25-1
clone_size: -
d_call: TRBD2
j_call: TRBJ2-4

cdr3_nt: TGTGCCAGCAGCATAATACAGGGTCGGGACGGCTACACCTTC
cdr3_aa: CASSIIQGRDGYTF
v_call: TRBV11-2
clone_size: -
d_call: -
j_call: TRBJ1-2

cdr3_nt: TGTGCCAGCAGGGTCGGAAGCACAGATACGCAGTATTTT
cdr3_aa: CASRVGSTDTQYF
v_call: TRBV6-8
clone_size: once
d_call: -
j_call: TRBJ2-3

cdr3_nt: TGTGCCAGCATCCCTCGGGGTAGCGGGAGAAATGAGCAGTTCTTC
cdr3_aa: CASIPRGSGRNEQFF
v_call: TRBV7-9
clone_size: -
d_call: TRBD2
j_call: TRBJ2-1

cdr3_nt: TGTGCCAGCAGCTCCGGACTAGCGGGAGTGAGCACCGGGGAGCTGTTTTTT
cdr3_aa: CASSSGLAGVSTGELFF
v_call: TRBV11-2
clone_size: -
d_call: TRBD2
j_call: TRBJ2-2

cdr3_nt: TGTGCCATCGGAGGACAGGGCGAACAGCCCCAGCATTTT
cdr3_aa: CAIGGQGEQPQHF
v_call: TRBV10-3
clone_size: -
d_call: TRBD1
j_call: TRBJ1-5

cdr3_nt: TGTGCCAGCAGCCGCGCCAATTTGGCCACCGGGGAGCTGTTTTTT
cdr3_aa: CASSRANLATGELFF
v_call: TRBV7-2
clone_size: -
d_call: -
j_call: TRBJ2-2

cdr3_nt: TGTGCCAGCAGCTCGTCTATAGTCAGGGTGGAACGACTAGCGGAATCAGATACGCAGTATTTT
cdr3_aa: CASSSSIVRVERLAESDTQYF
v_call: TRBV13
clone_size: -
d_call: TRBD2
j_call: TRBJ2-3

cdr3_nt: TGCGCCAGCAGCCAAGGGGTTCGCGGTAGCTCCTACAATGAGCAGTTCTTC
cdr3_aa: CASSQGVRGSSYNEQFF
v_call: TRBV4-1
clone_size: few
d_call: -
j_call: TRBJ2-1

cdr3_nt: TGTGCCAGCGGTAAGAACTCGAACACCGGGGAGCTGTTTTTT
cdr3_aa: CASGKNSNTGELFF
v_call: TRBV28
clone_size: -
d_call: -
j_call: TRBJ2-2

cdr3_nt: TGTGCCAGCAGCGGGGGCGGCTGGGAGCGCACTGAAGCTTTCTTT
cdr3_aa: CASSGGGWERTEAFF
v_call: TRBV6-1
clone_size: many
d_call: -
j_call: TRBJ1-1

cdr3_nt: TGTGCCACCAGTGATGCGAGCGGGACAGGGGGACCCACAGATACGCAGTATTTT
cdr3_aa: CATSDASGTGGPTDTQYF
v_call: TRBV24-1
clone_size: -
d_call: TRBD1
j_call: TRBJ2-3

cdr3_nt: TGTGCCAGCAGCTTAGCCAGGGAGACTGAAGCTTTCTTT
cdr3_aa: CASSLARETEAFF
v_call: TRBV7-8
clone_size: -
d_call: -
j_call: TRBJ1-1

cdr3_nt: TGTGCCAGCAGTTTCCAACACGCTGAAGCTTTCTTT
cdr3_aa: CASSFQHAEAFF
v_call: TRBV12-3/TRBV12-4
clone_size: few
d_call: -
j_call: TRBJ1-1

cdr3_nt: TGTGCCAGCAGCTCCCCGGGACTAGCGATCGAGACCCAGTACTTC
cdr3_aa: CASSSPGLAIETQYF
v_call: TRBV11-2
clone_size: once
d_call: TRBD2
j_call: TRBJ2-5